This T cell receptor (beta chain) emerged from a study of cytomegalovirus exposure and HLA in healthy donors. The CDR3 is 14 residues long. Germline values: CDR1 SGHAT, CDR2 FQNNGV. V was cut by 1 base and J by 0 bases, with 7 bases left in between. In the PCR, 60 Vbeta and 13 Jbeta primers were used. TCRdb keeps only in-frame clones here, not all; method: immunoSEQ multiplex PCR. Of roughly 150,000 clones listed, 75% were seen once; the top ten hold 6.5% to 9%. Donors were nominally healthy when sampled, though unrecorded immune exposures were likely. A word on this clone: What it binds is not known.

Findings and limits, study-wide: In a later analysis, an Asian-associated ancestry cluster reportedly showed fewer N-insertions than the roughly 700-donor mean. Most of the TCR beta V segments (in an earlier analysis) were productive either about 90% or about 30% of the time. Most observed TCR sequences were rare, whereas some public TCRs were detected in many donors.

The chain recombines TRBV11-2 with TRBJ2-7; D uncertain. The sequence came from a man aged 30 to 39 in good health and CMV-seronegative. The sequencing input was PBMCs. The CDR3 bases are TGTGCCAGCAGCTTAGTCGTCGGCTCCTACGAGCAGTACTTC. Residues: CASSLVVGSYEQYF. Full variable domain (outside the CDR3, taken from reference TRBV11-2 and TRBJ2-7): EAGVAQSPRYKIIEKRQSVAFWCNPISGHATLYWYQQILGQGPKLLIQFQNNGVVDDSQLPKDRFSAERLKGVDSTLKIQPAKLEDSAVYLCASSLVVGSYEQYFGPGTRLTVT.